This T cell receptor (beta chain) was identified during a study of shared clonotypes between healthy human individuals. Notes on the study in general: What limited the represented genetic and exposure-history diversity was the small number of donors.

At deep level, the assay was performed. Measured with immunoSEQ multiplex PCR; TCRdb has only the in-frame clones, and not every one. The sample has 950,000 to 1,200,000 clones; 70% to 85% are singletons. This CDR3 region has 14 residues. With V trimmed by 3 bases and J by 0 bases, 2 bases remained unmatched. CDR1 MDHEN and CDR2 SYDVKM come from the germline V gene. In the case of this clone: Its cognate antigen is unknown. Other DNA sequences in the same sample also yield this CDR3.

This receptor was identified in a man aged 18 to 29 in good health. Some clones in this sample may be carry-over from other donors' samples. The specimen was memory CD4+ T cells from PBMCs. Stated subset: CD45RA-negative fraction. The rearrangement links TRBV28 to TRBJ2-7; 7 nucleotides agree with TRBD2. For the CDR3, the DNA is TGTGCCAGCAGTTTGGCGGGAGTCTCCTACGAGCAGTACTTC. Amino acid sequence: CASSLAGVSYEQYF.